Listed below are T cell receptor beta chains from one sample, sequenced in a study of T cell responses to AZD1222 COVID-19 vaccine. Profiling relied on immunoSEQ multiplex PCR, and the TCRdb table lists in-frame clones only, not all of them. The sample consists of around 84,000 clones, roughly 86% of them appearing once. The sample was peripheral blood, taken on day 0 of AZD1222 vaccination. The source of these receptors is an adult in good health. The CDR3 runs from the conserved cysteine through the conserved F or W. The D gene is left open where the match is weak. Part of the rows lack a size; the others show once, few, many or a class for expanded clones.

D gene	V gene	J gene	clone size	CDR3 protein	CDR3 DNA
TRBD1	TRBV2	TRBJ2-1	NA	CASPGQMNRRSSYNEQFF	TGTGCCAGCCCGGGACAGATGAACCGACGAAGCTCCTACAATGAGCAGTTCTTC
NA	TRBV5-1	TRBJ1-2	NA	CASSLDPVAYGYTF	TGCGCCAGCAGCTTGGATCCGGTTGCCTATGGCTACACCTTC
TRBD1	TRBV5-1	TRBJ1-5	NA	CASTPRGLRSSNQPQHF	TGCGCCAGCACCCCGAGGGGGCTTCGGTCTAGCAATCAGCCCCAGCATTTT
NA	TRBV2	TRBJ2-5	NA	CASGMSIQETQYF	TGTGCCAGCGGTATGAGCATCCAAGAGACCCAGTACTTC
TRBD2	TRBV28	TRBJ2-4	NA	CASSVMAGLAGGFRDREYF	TGTGCCAGCAGCGTTATGGCGGGACTAGCGGGAGGTTTCCGAGATCGGGAGTACTTC
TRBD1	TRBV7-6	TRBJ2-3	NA	CASSFTDRDRDTQYF	TGTGCCAGCAGCTTCACTGACAGGGATAGAGATACGCAGTATTTT
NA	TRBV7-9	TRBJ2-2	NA	CASSLLPGGRSNTGELFF	TGTGCCAGCAGCTTACTTCCGGGTGGCAGGTCGAACACCGGGGAGCTGTTTTTT
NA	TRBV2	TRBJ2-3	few	CASSEISQSTDTQYF	TGTGCCAGCAGTGAAATTTCCCAGAGCACAGATACGCAGTATTTT
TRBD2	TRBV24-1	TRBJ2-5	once	CATSDLTSGETQYF	TGTGCCACCAGTGATTTAACTAGCGGTGAGACCCAGTACTTC
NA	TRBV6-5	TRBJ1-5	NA	CASSYRKSNQPQHF	TGTGCCAGCAGTTACAGGAAGAGCAATCAGCCCCAGCATTTT
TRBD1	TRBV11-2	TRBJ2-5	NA	CASREGWGTGPWYF	TGTGCCAGCAGGGAAGGGTGGGGGACAGGCCCGTGGTACTTC
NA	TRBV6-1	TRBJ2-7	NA	CASSQGRRAKEVEQYF	TGTGCCAGCAGTCAAGGCCGCCGGGCGAAAGAGGTCGAGCAGTACTTC
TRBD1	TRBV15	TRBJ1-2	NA	CATSKEDRAHTF	TGTGCCACCAGCAAAGAGGACAGGGCACACACCTTC
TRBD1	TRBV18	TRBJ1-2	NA	CASSPFEIQGINANTF	TGTGCCAGCTCACCATTCGAAATACAGGGGATAAACGCAAACACCTTC
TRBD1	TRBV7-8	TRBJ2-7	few	CASSVRDRNYEQYF	TGTGCCAGCAGCGTCCGGGACAGAAACTACGAGCAGTACTTC
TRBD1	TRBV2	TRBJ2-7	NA	CASSTYPGQGSYEQYF	TGTGCCAGCAGTACCTACCCGGGACAGGGCTCCTACGAGCAGTACTTC
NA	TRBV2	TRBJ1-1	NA	CASRQTDMNTEAFF	TGTGCCAGCAGACAGACAGACATGAACACTGAAGCTTTCTTT
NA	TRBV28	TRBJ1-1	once	CASSLSGTEAFF	TGTGCCAGCAGTTTATCAGGGACTGAAGCTTTCTTT
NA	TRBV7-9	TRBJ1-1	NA	CASSLTGSGTEAFF	TGTGCCAGCAGCTTAACGGGCTCGGGCACTGAAGCTTTCTTT
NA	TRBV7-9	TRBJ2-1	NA	CASRQGSLNEQFF	TGTGCCAGCAGACAGGGATCTCTAAATGAGCAGTTCTTC
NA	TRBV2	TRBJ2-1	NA	CATLGVEGNEQFF	TGTGCCACCTTGGGAGTCGAGGGTAATGAGCAGTTCTTC
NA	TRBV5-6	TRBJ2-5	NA	CASRNRNQETQYF	TGTGCCAGCAGGAATCGGAACCAAGAGACCCAGTACTTC
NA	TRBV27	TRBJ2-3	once	CASSLRGTDTQYF	TGTGCCAGCAGTTTACGAGGCACAGATACGCAGTATTTT
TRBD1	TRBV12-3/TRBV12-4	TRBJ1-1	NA	CASSLGTGKEAFF	TGTGCCAGCAGTCTAGGGACAGGGAAGGAAGCTTTCTTT
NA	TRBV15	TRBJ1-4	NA	CATSRDGGGGRFNEKLFF	TGTGCCACCAGCAGAGACGGGGGTGGAGGACGGTTCAATGAAAAACTGTTTTTT
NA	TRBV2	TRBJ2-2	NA	CASSDQGTGELFF	TGTGCCAGCAGTGATCAGGGTACCGGGGAGCTGTTTTTT
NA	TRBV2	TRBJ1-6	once	CASSERYPEGSPLHF	TGTGCCAGCAGTGAACGGTACCCGGAGGGATCACCCCTCCACTTT
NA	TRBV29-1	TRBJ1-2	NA	CSVAQSHNYGYTF	TGCAGCGTTGCTCAGTCCCATAACTATGGCTACACCTTC
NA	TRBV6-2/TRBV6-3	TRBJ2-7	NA	CASSYPQAAIEQYF	TGTGCCAGCAGTTACCCCCAGGCCGCTATTGAGCAGTACTTC
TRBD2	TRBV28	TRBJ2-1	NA	CASSLAGDSYNEQFF	TGTGCCAGCAGCCTAGCGGGCGACTCCTACAATGAGCAGTTCTTC
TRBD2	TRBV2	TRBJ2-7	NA	CASTSGRAGYEQYF	TGTGCCAGCACGAGCGGGAGGGCCGGGTACGAGCAGTACTTC
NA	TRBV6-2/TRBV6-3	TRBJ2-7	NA	CASSPQGYEQYF	TGTGCCAGCAGTCCACAGGGCTACGAGCAGTACTTC
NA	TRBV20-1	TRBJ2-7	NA	CSASSPRGQYF	TGCAGTGCTAGTTCGCCCCGCGGGCAGTACTTC
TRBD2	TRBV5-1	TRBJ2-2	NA	CASSRRLAGPSKSGELFF	TGCGCCAGCAGCCGCCGCCTAGCGGGGCCGTCTAAATCCGGGGAGCTGTTTTTT
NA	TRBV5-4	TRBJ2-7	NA	CASSHGQGRGAYEQYF	TGTGCCAGCAGCCATGGACAGGGACGGGGGGCCTACGAGCAGTACTTC
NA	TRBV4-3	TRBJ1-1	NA	CASSQDVTGTGTGTEAFF	TGCGCCAGCAGCCAAGATGTCACAGGGACTGGTACTGGCACTGAAGCTTTCTTT